Listed below are T cell receptor beta chains from one sample, sequenced in a study of blood T cell repertoires in COVID-19. Sequencing used immunoSEQ multiplex PCR; TCRdb keeps in-frame clones, though not all of them. Of roughly 250,000 clones listed, around four fifths were seen once; the top ten hold 6% to 7%. The sequenced sample was peripheral blood. The receptor set was obtained from an older woman with active or convalescent COVID-19. Both conserved end residues are part of each CDR3. Each record gives: J gene, V gene, clone size, D gene, CDR3 DNA, CDR3 protein. The D gene is left open where the match is weak. Expanded clones get a size class; other rows say once, few or many, or leave the size out.

TRBJ1-2	TRBV29-1	-	TRBD1	TGCAGCGTTGAGTCCGGACAGGGTTTCTATGGCTACACCTTC	CSVESGQGFYGYTF
TRBJ2-7	TRBV21-1	once	-	TGTGCCAGCAGCAAGTCGGGACTAGCGGGAGACGAGCAGTACTTC	CASSKSGLAGDEQYF
TRBJ1-2	TRBV7-9	-	-	TGTGCCAGCTCCACAGGCAACTATGGCTACACCTTC	CASSTGNYGYTF
TRBJ2-2	TRBV19	-	-	TGTGCCAGTAGTATAGTACAGACGAACACCGGGGAGCTGTTTTTT	CASSIVQTNTGELFF
TRBJ1-2	TRBV6-5	-	TRBD1	TGTGCCAGCAGAGCAAACAGGGGGGAAAGCTATGGCTACACCTTC	CASRANRGESYGYTF
TRBJ1-3	TRBV5-4	-	-	TGTGCCAGCAGCAGAATACAAGGAAACACCATATATTTT	CASSRIQGNTIYF
TRBJ2-3	TRBV10-3	-	TRBD1	TGTGCCATCAGTGAGTGGGGACAGGGAGGAGATACGCAGTATTTT	CAISEWGQGGDTQYF
TRBJ1-2	TRBV2	-	TRBD1	TGTGCCAGCAACCGGGACAGGGACTCTAACTATGGCTACACCTTC	CASNRDRDSNYGYTF
TRBJ2-2	TRBV12-5	-	TRBD1	TGTGCTAGTGGCCCGACAGGGGTAACCGGGGAGCTGTTTTTT	CASGPTGVTGELFF
TRBJ2-3	TRBV2	-	TRBD2	TGTGCCAGCAGTGGACTAGCGGGAGCAGATACGCAGTATTTT	CASSGLAGADTQYF
TRBJ1-3	TRBV5-1	-	-	TGCGCCAGCAGCCCCGGAGGGGGAAACACCATATATTTT	CASSPGGGNTIYF
TRBJ1-4	TRBV5-1	-	-	TGCGCCAGCAGCTTGGGGCAGGGGACTAATGAAAAACTGTTTTTT	CASSLGQGTNEKLFF
TRBJ2-1	TRBV19	-	-	TGTGCCAGTAGTACCGGGCCGGAGGAGTTCTTC	CASSTGPEEFF
TRBJ2-7	TRBV6-6	-	TRBD2	TGTGCCAGCAGAGGTGCGGGAGGGGACCCTCCGCAGTACTTC	CASRGAGGDPPQYF
TRBJ2-1	TRBV29-1	-	TRBD2	TGCAGCGTAGCCGGGACTAGCGGGAGGTCCTACAATGAGCAGTTCTTC	CSVAGTSGRSYNEQFF
TRBJ1-2	TRBV6-2/TRBV6-3	few	-	TGTGCCAGCAGTTACGGCGGGCGATTGCACACCTTC	CASSYGGRLHTF
TRBJ2-1	TRBV12-3/TRBV12-4	-	-	TGTGCCAGCAGTTTACACAGGGGAGGTGAGCAGTTCTTC	CASSLHRGGEQFF
TRBJ2-6	TRBV6-5	-	-	TGTGCCAGCAGTTCCGTCGGTGGGGCCAACGTCCTGACTTTC	CASSSVGGANVLTF
TRBJ2-7	TRBV30	-	TRBD2	TGTGCCGGGGTACATTTGGGACTATCCGATCCTAACGAGCAGTACTTC	CAGVHLGLSDPNEQYF
TRBJ1-2	TRBV28	once	-	TGTGCCAGCGCCGGGGGGCACGACTATGGCTACACCTTC	CASAGGHDYGYTF
TRBJ2-2	TRBV7-8	-	-	TGTGCCAGCAGCTTAGCAGACCAGGGGATCGGGGAGCTGTTTTTT	CASSLADQGIGELFF
TRBJ2-1	TRBV24-1	-	TRBD2	TGTGCCACCAGTGCGGGAGGTACTAATAATGAGCAGTTCTTC	CATSAGGTNNEQFF
TRBJ2-3	TRBV2	-	-	TGTGCCAGCAGCCGGGACATGAGCACAGATACGCAGTATTTT	CASSRDMSTDTQYF
TRBJ1-5	TRBV19	-	TRBD1	TGTGCCAGTAGTCCCACCCCAGACAGGGTCGGCAATCAGCCCCAGCATTTT	CASSPTPDRVGNQPQHF
TRBJ1-6	TRBV5-4	-	-	TGTGCCAGCAGCTTGGGACTCTATAATTCACCCCTCCACTTT	CASSLGLYNSPLHF
TRBJ2-1	TRBV5-6	few	-	TGTGCCAGCAGCTTCTTGGGACATCAAAGCAATGAGCAGTTCTTC	CASSFLGHQSNEQFF
TRBJ2-3	TRBV5-5	-	TRBD1	TGTGCCAGCAGCTTAATACAGGGGTCCACAGATACGCAGTATTTT	CASSLIQGSTDTQYF
TRBJ2-3	TRBV7-9	-	-	TGTGCCAGCAGCCCGCGGATTGTAGATACGCAGTATTTT	CASSPRIVDTQYF
TRBJ1-4	TRBV6-5	-	-	TGTGCCAGCACGAGGGTCGCAACTAATGAAAAACTGTTTTTT	CASTRVATNEKLFF
TRBJ2-1	TRBV29-1	-	-	TGCAGCGTTGAATCTCCCTTCAGCTCCTACAATGAGCAGTTCTTC	CSVESPFSSYNEQFF
TRBJ2-1	TRBV29-1	-	TRBD2	TGCAGCGTACTAGCGGGAGGGAATGAGCAGTTCTTC	CSVLAGGNEQFF
TRBJ2-7	TRBV5-1	-	TRBD2	TGCGCCAGCAGCTTGAACCTAGCGGGGACCTACGAGCAGTACTTC	CASSLNLAGTYEQYF
TRBJ1-1	TRBV19	once	-	TGTGCCAGTAGTACGATCGACGGGGGCACTGAAGCTTTCTTT	CASSTIDGGTEAFF
TRBJ2-6	TRBV30	-	TRBD2	TGTGCCTGGATAGCGGGAGGCCAGTCTGGGGCCAACGTCCTGACTTTC	CAWIAGGQSGANVLTF
TRBJ2-1	TRBV6-6	-	-	TGTGCCAGCAGTTACTCGTCGGGCGCGGGTGAGCAGTTCTTC	CASSYSSGAGEQFF
TRBJ2-6	TRBV6-5	-	-	TGTGCCAGCAGGGACAGTCTGGGGGCCAACGTCCTGACTTTC	CASRDSLGANVLTF
TRBJ2-1	TRBV7-8	-	TRBD1	TGTGCCAGCAGAATTATGCTGGGACAGGGGGCTGATGAGCAGTTCTTC	CASRIMLGQGADEQFF
TRBJ1-4	TRBV11-2	-	TRBD1	TGTGCCAGCAGCTTAGGCAGGGGGAATGAAAAACTGTTTTTT	CASSLGRGNEKLFF
TRBJ1-6	TRBV7-9	-	TRBD1	TGTGCCAGCAGCCACCGACAGGGCCCGAATTCACCCCTCCACTTT	CASSHRQGPNSPLHF